Following are 9 T cell receptor beta chains from one sample sequenced in a study of T cell repertoires in ileal Crohn's disease. This table comes from immunoSEQ multiplex PCR, and its TCRdb copy is limited to in-frame clones, with some not included. The sample consists of thousands of clones, around 80% of them appearing once. Time point described: neoterminal ileum biopsy at postoperative endoscopy, about 6 months after surgery. Sequencing was performed on ileal tissue. The receptor set was obtained from an adult with Crohn's disease.

V gene TRBV4-1 combines with J gene TRBJ2-3, with 8 bases aligning to TRBD2. The CDR3 has 17 residues. V shed 4 bases and J 4 bases; nucleotides not matched to a gene: 13. Germline V CDR1 and CDR2: MGHRA, YSYEKL. This CDR3 reads CASSRTGSGEAADTQYF. The CDR3 nucleotides read TGCGCCAGCAGCCGGACGGGTAGCGGGGAGGCCGCAGATACGCAGTATTTT.

The chain couples TRBV5-4 to TRBJ1-2; D might be TRBD1 (5 bases). There are 12 residues in the CDR3. V gave up 4 bases and J gave up 5 bases, with 9 bases separating them. Germline V CDR1 and CDR2: SGHNT, YYREEE (reference sequence). CDR3 bases: TGTGCCAGCAGCCCGGGACTTTATGGCTACACCTTC. Translating gives CASSPGLYGYTF.

The table lists this clone with a count of one. V gene TRBV2 combines with J gene TRBJ1-6, with TRBD1 identical over 7 bases. V trimming: 2 bases; J trimming: 7 bases; junction bases outside the gene matches: 14. The CDR3 is made up of 18 amino acids. The V gene's germline CDR1 is SNHLY and CDR2 FYNNEI. This CDR3 is CASSETYDARDRNSPLHF. The CDR3 bases are TGTGCCAGCAGTGAAACATACGATGCCCGGGACAGAAATTCACCCCTCCACTTT.

The chain recombines TRBV5-6 with TRBJ2-7; TRBD1 might be the D (5 bases). The CDR3 totals 16 residues. Looked up from germline, CDR1 is SGHDT and CDR2 is YYEEEE. V lost 7 bases to trimming and J lost 3 bases, with 23 bases between them. The CDR3 DNA sequence: TGTGCCAGCCACTTTTCCCGGAGCAGGGCCCTCTACGAGCAGTACTTC. Amino acids: CASHFSRSRALYEQYF.

A few counts support this clone. DNA for the CDR3: TGCGCCAGCAGCTTACATCCGGCGGACAGTCAAGAGACCCAGTACTTC. Its translation is CASSLHPADSQETQYF. The chain joins TRBV5-1 to TRBJ2-5; possibly TRBD1 for D (6 bases). Trimming stripped 2 bases from V and 2 bases from J, with 16 bases between. The V gene's germline CDR1 is SGHRS and CDR2 YFSETQ. The CDR3 runs 16 residues.

The chain couples TRBV7-6 to TRBJ2-3, with D perhaps matching TRBD1 (6 bases). Trimming pared 1 base from V and 4 bases from J, leaving 15 bases between. The CDR3 is 16 residues long. CDR1 and CDR2 (germline): SGHVS, FNYEAQ. The CDR3 DNA sequence: TGTGCCAGCAGCTTAGGTACAGGGTTGGGACCAGATACGCAGTATTTT. Translation gives CASSLGTGLGPDTQYF. The full variable domain, completed using reference TRBV7-6 and TRBJ2-3, is GAGVSQSPRYKVTKRGQDVALRCDPISGHVSLYWYRQALGQGPEFLTYFNYEAQQDKSGLPNDRFSAERPEGSISTLTIQRTEQRDSAMYRCASSLGTGLGPDTQYFGPGTRLTVL.

The rearrangement joins TRBV7-3 to TRBJ2-3; a possible D gene is TRBD1 (5 bases). Germline V lookup: CDR1 SGHTA, CDR2 FQGTGA. V lost 4 bases to trimming and J lost 0 bases, with 17 bases between them. This CDR3 spans 17 amino acids. In nucleotides, the CDR3 is TGTGCCAGCAGCTACCCGAGTCAGGGAATTAGCACAGATACGCAGTATTTT. Amino acids: CASSYPSQGISTDTQYF.

The chain links TRBV5-4 to TRBJ2-7, with 8 bases lining up with TRBD1. Germline CDR1 and CDR2: SGHNT and YYREEE (reference sequence). The V gene end was trimmed by 3 bases and the J gene end by 3 bases; junction bases not matched to a gene: 2. This CDR3 spans 13 amino acids. CDR3 sequence: CASSSDRVYEQYF. The CDR3 DNA is TGTGCCAGCAGCTCGGACAGGGTCTACGAGCAGTACTTC.

The chain combines TRBV2 with TRBJ1-2, with TRBD1 identical over 8 bases. The CDR3 loop spans 13 amino acids. Germline V gene lookup returns CDR1 SNHLY and CDR2 FYNNEI. V trimming: 7 bases; J trimming: 8 bases; junction bases outside the gene matches: 9. Written as DNA, the CDR3 is TGTGCCAGCACGATTCAGGGGGCTAGAGGCTACACCTTC. It codes for CASTIQGARGYTF. Looking up the rest from reference TRBV2 and TRBJ1-2 gives the full variable domain: EPEVTQTPSHQVTQMGQEVILRCVPISNHLYFYWYRQILGQKVEFLVSFYNNEISEKSEIFDDQFSVERPDGSNFTLKIRSTKLEDSAMYFCASTIQGARGYTFGSGTRLTVV.